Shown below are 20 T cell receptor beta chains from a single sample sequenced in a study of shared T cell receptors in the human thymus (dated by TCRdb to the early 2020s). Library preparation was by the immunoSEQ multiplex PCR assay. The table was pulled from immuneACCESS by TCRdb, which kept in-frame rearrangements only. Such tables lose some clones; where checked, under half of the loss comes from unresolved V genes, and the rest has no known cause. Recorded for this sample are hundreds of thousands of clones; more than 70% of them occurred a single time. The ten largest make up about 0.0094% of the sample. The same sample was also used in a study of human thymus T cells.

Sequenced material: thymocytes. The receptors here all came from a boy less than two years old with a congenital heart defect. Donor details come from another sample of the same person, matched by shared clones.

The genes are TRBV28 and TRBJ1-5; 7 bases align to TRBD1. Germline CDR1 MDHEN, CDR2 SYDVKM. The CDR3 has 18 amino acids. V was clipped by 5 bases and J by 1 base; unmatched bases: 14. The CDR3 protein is CASSLKRWGRGSNQPQHF. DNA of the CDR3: TGTGCCAGCAGTCTCAAGCGGTGGGGCAGGGGGAGCAATCAGCCCCAGCATTTT.

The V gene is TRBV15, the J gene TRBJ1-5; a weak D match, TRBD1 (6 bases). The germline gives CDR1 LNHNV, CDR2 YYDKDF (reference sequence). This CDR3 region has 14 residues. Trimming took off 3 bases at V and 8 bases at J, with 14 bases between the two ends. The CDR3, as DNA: TGTGCCACCAGCAGGTTCAAGGGGGAAGAGCCCCAGCATTTT. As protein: CATSRFKGEEPQHF.

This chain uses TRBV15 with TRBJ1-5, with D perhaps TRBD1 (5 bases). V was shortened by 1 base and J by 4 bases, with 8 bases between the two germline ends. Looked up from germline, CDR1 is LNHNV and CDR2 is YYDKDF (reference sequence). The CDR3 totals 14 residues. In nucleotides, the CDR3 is TGTGCCACCAGCAGAGCGGACACGAATCAGCCCCAGCATTTT. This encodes CATSRADTNQPQHF.

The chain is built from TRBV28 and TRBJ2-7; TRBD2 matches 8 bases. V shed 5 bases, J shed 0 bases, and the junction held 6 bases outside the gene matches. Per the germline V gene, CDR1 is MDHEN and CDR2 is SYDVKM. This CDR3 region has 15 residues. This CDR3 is CASSSGGAISYEQYF. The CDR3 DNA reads TGTGCCAGCAGTAGCGGGGGAGCCATCTCCTACGAGCAGTACTTC. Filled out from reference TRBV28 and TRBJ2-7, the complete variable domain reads DVKVTQSSRYLVKRTGEKVFLECVQDMDHENMFWYRQDPGLGLRLIYFSYDVKMKEKGDIPEGYSVSREKKERFSLILESASTNQTSMYLCASSSGGAISYEQYFGPGTRLTVT.

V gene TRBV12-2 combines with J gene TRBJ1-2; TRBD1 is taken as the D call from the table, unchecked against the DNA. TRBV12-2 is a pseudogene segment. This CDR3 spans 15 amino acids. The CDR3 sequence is CASRIQVLTNYGYTF. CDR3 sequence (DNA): TGTGCAAGTCGCATACAGGTTCTAACTAACTATGGCTACACCTTC.

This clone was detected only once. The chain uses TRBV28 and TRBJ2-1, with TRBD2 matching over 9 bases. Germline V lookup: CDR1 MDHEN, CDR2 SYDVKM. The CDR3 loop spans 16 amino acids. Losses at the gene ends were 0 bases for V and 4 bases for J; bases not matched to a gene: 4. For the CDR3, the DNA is TGTGCCAGCAGTTTATGCGGGCGGGGGGGATACAATGAGCAGTTCTTC. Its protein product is CASSLCGRGGYNEQFF.

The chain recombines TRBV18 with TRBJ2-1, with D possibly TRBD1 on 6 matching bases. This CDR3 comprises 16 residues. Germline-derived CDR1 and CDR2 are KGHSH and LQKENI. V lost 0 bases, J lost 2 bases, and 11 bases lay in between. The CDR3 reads CASSPPKGTTYNEQFF. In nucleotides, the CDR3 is TGTGCCAGCTCACCACCGAAAGGGACAACCTACAATGAGCAGTTCTTC.

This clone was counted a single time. Written as DNA, the CDR3 is TGTGCCACCAGGAGTGCGGACAGGGCTGGTGAAAAACTGTTTTTT. This encodes CATRSADRAGEKLFF. The chain links TRBV15 to TRBJ1-4; 8 nucleotides align to TRBD1. The length of the CDR3 is 15 residues. With V trimmed by 6 bases and J by 7 bases, 10 bases remained unmatched. Germline CDR1 LNHNV, CDR2 YYDKDF (reference sequence).

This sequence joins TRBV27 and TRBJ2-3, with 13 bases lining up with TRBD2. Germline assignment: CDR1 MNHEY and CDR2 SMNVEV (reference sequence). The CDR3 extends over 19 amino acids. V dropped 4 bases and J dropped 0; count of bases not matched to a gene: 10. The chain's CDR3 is CASSYRGTSGTTSTDTQYF. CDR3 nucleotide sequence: TGTGCCAGCAGTTACCGCGGGACTAGCGGGACTACTAGCACAGATACGCAGTATTTT.

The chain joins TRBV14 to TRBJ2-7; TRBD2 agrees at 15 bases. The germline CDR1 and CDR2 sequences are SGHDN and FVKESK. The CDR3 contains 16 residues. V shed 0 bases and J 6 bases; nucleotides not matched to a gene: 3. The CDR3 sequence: CASSQDGLAGGREQYF. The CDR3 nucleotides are TGTGCCAGCAGCCAAGATGGACTAGCGGGAGGGCGCGAGCAGTACTTC.

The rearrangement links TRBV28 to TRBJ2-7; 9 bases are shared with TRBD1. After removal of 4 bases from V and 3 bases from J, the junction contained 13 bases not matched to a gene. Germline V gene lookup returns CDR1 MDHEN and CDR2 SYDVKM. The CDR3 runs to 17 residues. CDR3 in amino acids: CASSSTGQGEDCYEQYF. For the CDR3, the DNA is TGTGCCAGCAGTTCCACGGGACAGGGCGAAGACTGCTACGAGCAGTACTTC.

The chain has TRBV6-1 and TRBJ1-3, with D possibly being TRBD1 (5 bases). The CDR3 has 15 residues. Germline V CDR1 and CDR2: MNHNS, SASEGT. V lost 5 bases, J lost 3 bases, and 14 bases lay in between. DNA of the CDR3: TGTGCCAGCAGTAAAGGCGACAGCTTTGGAAACACCATATATTTT. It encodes CASSKGDSFGNTIYF.

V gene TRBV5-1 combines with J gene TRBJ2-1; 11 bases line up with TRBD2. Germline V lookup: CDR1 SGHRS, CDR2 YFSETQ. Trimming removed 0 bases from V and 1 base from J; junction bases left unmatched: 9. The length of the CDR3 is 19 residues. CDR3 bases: TGCGCCAGCAGCTTGGCCGGGAAACTAGCGGGAGTGTCCTACAATGAGCAGTTCTTC. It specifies CASSLAGKLAGVSYNEQFF. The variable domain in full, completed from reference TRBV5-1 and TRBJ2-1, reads KAGVTQTPRYLIKTRGQQVTLSCSPISGHRSVSWYQQTPGQGLQFLFEYFSETQRNKGNFPGRFSGRQFSNSRSEMNVSTLELGDSALYLCASSLAGKLAGVSYNEQFFGPGTRLTVL.

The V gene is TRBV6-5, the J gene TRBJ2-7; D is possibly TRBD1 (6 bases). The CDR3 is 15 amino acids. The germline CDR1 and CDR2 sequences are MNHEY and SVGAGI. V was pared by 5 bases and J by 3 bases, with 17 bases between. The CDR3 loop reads CASSKDQHRDYEQYF. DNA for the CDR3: TGTGCCAGCAGTAAGGACCAACACAGGGACTACGAGCAGTACTTC.

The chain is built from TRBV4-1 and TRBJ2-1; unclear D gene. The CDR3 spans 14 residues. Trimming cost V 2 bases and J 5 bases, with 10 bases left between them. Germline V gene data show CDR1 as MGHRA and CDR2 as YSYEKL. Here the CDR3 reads CASSQTGLDNEQFF. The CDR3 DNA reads TGCGCCAGCAGCCAAACGGGTCTCGACAATGAGCAGTTCTTC.

The CDR3 DNA sequence: TGTGCCAGCAGCGCCCGGACAGGAGACACCGGGGAGCTGTTTTTT. This gives the protein CASSARTGDTGELFF. This rearrangement joins TRBV7-2 to TRBJ2-2; TRBD1 matches at 7 bases. Germline CDR1 and CDR2: SGHTA and FQGNSA. This CDR3 is 15 amino acids long. Germline trimming cut 5 bases from V and 3 bases from J; bases unmatched to any gene: 6. Complete variable domain (other parts from reference TRBV7-2 and TRBJ2-2): GAGVSQSPSNKVTEKGKDVELRCDPISGHTALYWYRQSLGQGLEFLIYFQGNSAPDKSGLPSDRFSAERTGGSVSTLTIQRTQQEDSAVYLCASSARTGDTGELFFGEGSRLTVL.

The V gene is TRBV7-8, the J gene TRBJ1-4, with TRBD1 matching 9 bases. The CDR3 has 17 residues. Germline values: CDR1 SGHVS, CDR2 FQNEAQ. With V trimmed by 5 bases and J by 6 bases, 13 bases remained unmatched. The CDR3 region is CASSPVGQGFWDEKLFF. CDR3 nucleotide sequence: TGTGCCAGCAGCCCCGTCGGACAGGGGTTTTGGGATGAAAAACTGTTTTTT.

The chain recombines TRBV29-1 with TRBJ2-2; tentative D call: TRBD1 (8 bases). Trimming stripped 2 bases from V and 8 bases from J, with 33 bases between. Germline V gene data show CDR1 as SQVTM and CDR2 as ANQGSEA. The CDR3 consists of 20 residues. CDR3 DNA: TGCAGCGTTGAATTTGGGACAGGACCGACTAGCTCCTCGTCGTTGGGGGAGCTGTTTTTT. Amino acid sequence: CSVEFGTGPTSSSSLGELFF.

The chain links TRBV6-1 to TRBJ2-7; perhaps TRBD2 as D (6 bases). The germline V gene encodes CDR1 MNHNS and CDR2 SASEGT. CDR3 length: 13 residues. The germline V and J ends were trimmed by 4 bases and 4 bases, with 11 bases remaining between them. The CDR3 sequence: CASSGLGGYEQYF. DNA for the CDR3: TGTGCCAGCAGTGGCCTTGGGGGGTACGAGCAGTACTTC.

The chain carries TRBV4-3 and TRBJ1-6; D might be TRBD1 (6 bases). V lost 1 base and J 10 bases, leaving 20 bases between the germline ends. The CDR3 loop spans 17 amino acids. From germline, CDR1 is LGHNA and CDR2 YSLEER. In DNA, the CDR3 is TGCGCCAGCAGCCAAGTCGCTACAGGGAGCCAAGGGTCACCCCTCCACTTT. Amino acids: CASSQVATGSQGSPLHF.